This T cell receptor (beta chain) was profiled in a study of blood T cell repertoires in COVID-19. Germline lookup yields CDR1 MNHEY and CDR2 SVGEGT. Trimming removed 6 bases from V and 4 bases from J, with 15 bases in between. The CDR3 totals 15 residues. Only in-frame clones appear in the TCRdb table, and some are missing; sequencing was by immunoSEQ multiplex PCR. The sample holds more than 130,000 clones, about four fifths seen once. This sequence originates from an elderly woman in a cohort sampled during active or convalescent COVID-19. The rearrangement joins TRBV6-2 or TRBV6-3 to TRBJ2-2; tentative D call: TRBD1 (6 bases). The sequenced material came from peripheral blood. The CDR3 region has the DNA TGTGCCAGCAGCCCATATCAGGGGAGCACCGGGGAGCTGTTTTTT. As protein: CASSPYQGSTGELFF.